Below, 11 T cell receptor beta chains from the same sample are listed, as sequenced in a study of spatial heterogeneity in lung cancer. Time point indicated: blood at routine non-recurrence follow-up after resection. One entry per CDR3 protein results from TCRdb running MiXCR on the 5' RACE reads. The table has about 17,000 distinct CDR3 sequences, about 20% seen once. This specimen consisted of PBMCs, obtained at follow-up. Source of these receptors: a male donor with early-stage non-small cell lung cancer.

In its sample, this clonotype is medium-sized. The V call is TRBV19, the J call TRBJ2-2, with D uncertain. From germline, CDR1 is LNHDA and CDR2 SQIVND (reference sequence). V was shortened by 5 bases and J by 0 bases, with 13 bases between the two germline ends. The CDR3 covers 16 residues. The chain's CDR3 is CASSPKDVANTGELFF. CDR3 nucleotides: TGTGCCAGTAGTCCGAAAGATGTGGCGAACACCGGGGAGCTGTTTTTT.

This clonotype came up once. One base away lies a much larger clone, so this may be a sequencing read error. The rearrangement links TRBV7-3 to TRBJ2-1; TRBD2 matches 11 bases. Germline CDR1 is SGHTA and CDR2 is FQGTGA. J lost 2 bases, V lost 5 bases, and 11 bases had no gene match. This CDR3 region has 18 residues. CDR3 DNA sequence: TGTGCCAGCAGCCCCAAAGCAACTAGCGGGGGCCCCTACAATGAGCAGTTCTTC. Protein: CASSPKATSGGPYNEQFF.

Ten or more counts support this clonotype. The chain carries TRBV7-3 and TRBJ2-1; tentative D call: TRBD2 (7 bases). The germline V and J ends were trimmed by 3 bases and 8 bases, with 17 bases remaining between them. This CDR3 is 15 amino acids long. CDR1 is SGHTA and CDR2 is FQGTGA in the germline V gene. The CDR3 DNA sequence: TGTGCCAGCAGCTTCCTAGGTTCGGGGGGCCATGAGCAGTTCTTC. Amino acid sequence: CASSFLGSGGHEQFF.

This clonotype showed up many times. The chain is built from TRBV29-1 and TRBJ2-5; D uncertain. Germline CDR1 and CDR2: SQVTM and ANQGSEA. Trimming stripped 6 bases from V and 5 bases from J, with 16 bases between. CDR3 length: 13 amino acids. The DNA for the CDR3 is TGCAGCGTCGCTGGGCAGTTTGGGGAGACCCAGTACTTC. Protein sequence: CSVAGQFGETQYF.

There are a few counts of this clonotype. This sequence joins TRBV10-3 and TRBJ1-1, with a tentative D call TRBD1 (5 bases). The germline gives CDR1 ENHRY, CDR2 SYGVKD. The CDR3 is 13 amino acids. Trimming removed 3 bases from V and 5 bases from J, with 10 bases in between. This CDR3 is CAISESGRTEAFF. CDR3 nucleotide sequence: TGTGCCATCAGTGAATCAGGGAGGACTGAAGCTTTCTTT.

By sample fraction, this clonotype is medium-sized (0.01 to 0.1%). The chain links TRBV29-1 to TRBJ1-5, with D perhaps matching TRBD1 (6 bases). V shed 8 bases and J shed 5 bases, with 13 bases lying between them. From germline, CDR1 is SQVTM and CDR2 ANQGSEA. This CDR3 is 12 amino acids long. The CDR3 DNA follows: TGCAGCACTAAGGAGGGGGATCAGCCCCAGCATTTT. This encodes CSTKEGDQPQHF.

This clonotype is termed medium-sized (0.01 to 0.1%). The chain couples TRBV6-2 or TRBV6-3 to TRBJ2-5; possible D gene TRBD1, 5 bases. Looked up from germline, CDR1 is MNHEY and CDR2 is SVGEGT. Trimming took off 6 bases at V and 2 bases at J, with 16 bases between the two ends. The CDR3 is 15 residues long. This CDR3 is CASRDTAILQETQYF. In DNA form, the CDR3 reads TGTGCCAGCAGGGACACCGCCATCCTTCAAGAGACCCAGTACTTC.

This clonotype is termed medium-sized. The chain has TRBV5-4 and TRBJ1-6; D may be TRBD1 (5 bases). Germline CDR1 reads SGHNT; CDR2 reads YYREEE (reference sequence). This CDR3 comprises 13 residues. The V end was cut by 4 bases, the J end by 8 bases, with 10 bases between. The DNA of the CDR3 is TGTGCCAGCAGCCCCTCCAGGGATTCACCCCTCCACTTT. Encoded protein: CASSPSRDSPLHF.

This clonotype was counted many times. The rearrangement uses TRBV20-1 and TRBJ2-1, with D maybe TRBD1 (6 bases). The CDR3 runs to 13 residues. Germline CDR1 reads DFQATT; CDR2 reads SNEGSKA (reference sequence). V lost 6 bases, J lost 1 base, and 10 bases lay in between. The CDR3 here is CSAPGHSYNEQFF. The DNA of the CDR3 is TGCAGTGCCCCGGGACATTCCTACAATGAGCAGTTCTTC.

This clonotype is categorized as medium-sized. CDR3 DNA sequence: TGTGCCAGCAGCCCGGGGCAGGGGGCCTATCAGCCCCAGCATTTT. Translated: CASSPGQGAYQPQHF. This sequence joins TRBV3-1 and TRBJ1-5; 8 positions agree with TRBD1. The V gene's germline CDR1 is LGHDT and CDR2 YNNKEL (reference sequence). The CDR3 has 15 amino acids. The V and J ends lost 4 bases and 5 bases, in that order; junction bases with no gene match: 7.

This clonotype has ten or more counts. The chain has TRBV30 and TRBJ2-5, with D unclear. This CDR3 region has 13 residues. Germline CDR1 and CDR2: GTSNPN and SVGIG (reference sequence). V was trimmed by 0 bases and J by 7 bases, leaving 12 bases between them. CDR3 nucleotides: TGTGCCTGGAGTGTCGGAGAAACAAGGACCCAGTACTTC. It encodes CAWSVGETRTQYF.